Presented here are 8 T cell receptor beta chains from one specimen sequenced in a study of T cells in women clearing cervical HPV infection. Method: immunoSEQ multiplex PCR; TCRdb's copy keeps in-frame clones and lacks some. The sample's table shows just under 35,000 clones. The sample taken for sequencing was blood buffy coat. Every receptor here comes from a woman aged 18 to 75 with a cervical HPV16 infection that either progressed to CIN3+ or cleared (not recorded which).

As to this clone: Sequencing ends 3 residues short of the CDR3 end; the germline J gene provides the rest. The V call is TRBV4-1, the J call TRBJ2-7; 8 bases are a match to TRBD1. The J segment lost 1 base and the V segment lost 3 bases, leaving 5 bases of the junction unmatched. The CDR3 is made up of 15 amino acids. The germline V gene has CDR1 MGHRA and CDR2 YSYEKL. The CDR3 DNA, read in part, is TGCGCCAGCAGCCACCCGGGACAGGCATCCTACGAG. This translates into CASSHPGQASYE. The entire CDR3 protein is CASSHPGQASYEQYF.

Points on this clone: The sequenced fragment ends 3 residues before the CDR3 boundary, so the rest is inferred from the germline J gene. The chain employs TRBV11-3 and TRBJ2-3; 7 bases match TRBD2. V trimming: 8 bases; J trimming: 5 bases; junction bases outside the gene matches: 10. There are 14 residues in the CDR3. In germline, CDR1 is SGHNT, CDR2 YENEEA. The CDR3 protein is CASCDGRGGDTQYF. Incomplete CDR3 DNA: TGTGCCAGCTGTGATGGGAGGGGAGGAGATACG.

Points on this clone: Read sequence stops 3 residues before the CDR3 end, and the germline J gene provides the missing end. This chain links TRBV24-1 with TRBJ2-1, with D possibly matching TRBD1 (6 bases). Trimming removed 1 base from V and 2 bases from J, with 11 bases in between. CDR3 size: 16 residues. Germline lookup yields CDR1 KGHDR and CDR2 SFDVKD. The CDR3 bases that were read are TGTGCCACCAGTGATTTTGGGGCAGGGGCCTACAATGAG. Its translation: CATSDFGAGAYNE. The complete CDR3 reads CATSDFGAGAYNEQFF.

The CDR3 protein is CASSTGTKNSPLFF. CDR3 DNA, as far as it was read: TGTGCCAGTAGCACCGGGACAAAGAATTCACCG. The chain joins TRBV19 to TRBJ2-2; perhaps TRBD1 as D (6 bases). Coverage ceases 3 residues before the CDR3 finishes, and the germline J gene fills in the end. The CDR3 is 14 amino acids. Per germline, CDR1 LNHDA and CDR2 SQIVND (reference sequence). Filled out from reference TRBV19 and TRBJ2-2, the complete variable domain reads DGGITQSPKYLFRKEGQNVTLSCEQNLNHDAMYWYRQDPGQGLRLIYYSQIVNDFQKGDIAEGYSVSREKKESFPLTVTSAQKNPTAFYLCASSTGTKNSPLFFGEGSRLTVL.

CDR3 DNA, as far as it was read: TGTGCCAGTAGCTTAACAGGGGATACG. It encodes CASSLTGDT. The whole CDR3 sequence reads CASSLTGDTQYF. V and J are TRBV19 and TRBJ2-3, with a possible D match to TRBD1 (6 bases). The CDR3 end lies 3 residues beyond the end of the read and is filled in from the germline J gene. V dropped 6 bases and J dropped 6 bases, with 10 bases sitting between them. CDR1 LNHDA and CDR2 SQIVND come from the germline V gene (reference sequence). The CDR3 length is 12 residues.

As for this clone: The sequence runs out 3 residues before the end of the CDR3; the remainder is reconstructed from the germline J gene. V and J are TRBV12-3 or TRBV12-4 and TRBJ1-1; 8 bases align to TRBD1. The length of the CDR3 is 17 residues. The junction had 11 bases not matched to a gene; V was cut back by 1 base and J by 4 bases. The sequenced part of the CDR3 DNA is TGTGCCAGCAGTTTAGAGGGGGGCAGGGGGCGCCGCACTGAA. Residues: CASSLEGGRGRRTE. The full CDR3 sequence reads CASSLEGGRGRRTEAFF.

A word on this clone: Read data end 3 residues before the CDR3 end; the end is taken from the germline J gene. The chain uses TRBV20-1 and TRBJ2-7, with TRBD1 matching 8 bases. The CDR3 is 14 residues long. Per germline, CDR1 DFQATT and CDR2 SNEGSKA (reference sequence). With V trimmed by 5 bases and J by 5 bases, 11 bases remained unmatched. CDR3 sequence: CSAALNRGIHEQYF. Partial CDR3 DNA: TGCAGTGCTGCCTTAAACAGGGGGATCCACGAG.

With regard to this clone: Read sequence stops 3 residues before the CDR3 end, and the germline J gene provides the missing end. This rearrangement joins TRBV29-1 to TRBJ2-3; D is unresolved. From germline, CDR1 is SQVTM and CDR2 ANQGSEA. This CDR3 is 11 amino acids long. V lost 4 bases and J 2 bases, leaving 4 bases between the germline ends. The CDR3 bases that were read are TGCAGCGTTGTAAACACAGATACG. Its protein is CSVVNTDT. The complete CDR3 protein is CSVVNTDTQYF.